This TCR beta chain was identified during a study of CD8 T cells in ankylosing spondylitis. This clonotype was detected many times. Per germline, CDR1 ENHRY and CDR2 SYGVKD. The CDR3 runs 14 residues. V lost 4 bases and J 4 bases, leaving 13 bases between the germline ends. TCRdb independently ran MiXCR on the 5' RACE reads; one entry per CDR3 protein. The sample contains under 150,000 distinct CDR3 sequences, more than 9.5% of which appear only once. Sequenced input: blood, either unsorted or a sorted T cell fraction (not recorded which). The chain employs TRBV10-3 and TRBJ1-1; D gene uncertain. This receptor was obtained from a female donor with ankylosing spondylitis or in good health (not recorded which). For the CDR3, the DNA is TGTGCCATCAGTGGCCGGGAAGCGGTCACTGAAGCTTTCTTT. This translates into CAISGREAVTEAFF.